This T cell receptor beta chain is from a study of cytomegalovirus exposure and HLA in healthy donors. In the case of this clone: Its antigen is currently unknown.

60 Vbeta and 13 Jbeta primers were used in PCR. Using immunoSEQ multiplex PCR, the repertoire was profiled, and TCRdb retains in-frame clones only, with some absent. The data contain around 280,000 clones, 70% to 90% of them singletons. The study's findings and limits: Because they were indistinguishable, some V segments, including TRBV6-2 and TRBV6-3, were excluded. Accurate prediction of most subjects' HLA-A and HLA-B alleles from TCR beta sequences was reported. A highly shared variant cluster was judged a likely technical artifact.

CDR3 size: 10 residues. Germline V gene data show CDR1 as SQVTM and CDR2 as ANQGSEA. Deletions cut 4 bases from V and 7 bases from J, with 7 bases between. The source material was PBMCs. The sequence was collected from a young woman in good health and CMV-seronegative. The chain carries TRBV29-1 and TRBJ1-1; D remains ambiguous. CDR3 sequence: CSVVSGEAFF. In DNA form, the CDR3 reads TGCAGCGTTGTGTCAGGTGAAGCTTTCTTT.